A selection of T cell receptor beta chains follows, all from one sample in a study of cytomegalovirus exposure and HLA in healthy donors. TCRdb's copy holds only in-frame clones and misses some; the assay was immunoSEQ multiplex PCR. There are about 130,000 clones in the sample; 60% to 75% occur only once, and 5.8% lies in the top ten. Sequencing was carried out using PBMCs. These TCRs come from a woman aged 50 to 60 in good health and CMV-seropositive. The CDR3 runs from the conserved cysteine through the conserved F or W. The D gene is left open where the match is weak. Size values are once, few and many counts, or a class for expanded clones, and some rows have none.

>14|TRBV27|TRBJ1-1|-|TRBD1
CASSYWTGGTEAFF
TGTGCCAGCAGTTACTGGACAGGGGGCACTGAAGCTTTCTTT
>12|TRBV18|TRBJ2-2|-|-
CASSIQGGELFF
TGTGCCAGCTCAATACAGGGCGGGGAGCTGTTTTTT
>15|TRBV5-4|TRBJ1-2|-|-
CASSLGPQDSYGYTF
TGTGCCAGCAGCCTGGGTCCTCAGGACAGCTATGGCTACACCTTC
>14|TRBV15|TRBJ1-5|-|-
CATSRDDFNQPQHF
TGTGCCACCAGCAGAGATGACTTCAATCAGCCCCAGCATTTT
>16|TRBV5-1|TRBJ2-7|-|TRBD2
CASSLAGRAGGYEQYF
TGCGCCAGCAGCTTGGCGGGCCGAGCGGGGGGCTACGAGCAGTACTTC
>13|TRBV10-3|TRBJ1-1|-|-
CAISREANTEAFF
TGTGCCATCAGTCGAGAGGCGAACACTGAAGCTTTCTTT
>15|TRBV27|TRBJ1-5|-|TRBD1
CASSSHPDRDQPQHF
TGTGCCAGCAGTTCCCACCCTGACAGGGATCAGCCCCAGCATTTT
>13|TRBV7-2|TRBJ2-1|-|-
CASSSGLRGEQFF
TGTGCCAGCAGCTCGGGACTCCGCGGGGAGCAGTTCTTC
>15|TRBV12-5|TRBJ1-2|-|-
CASGLGGVANYGYTF
TGTGCTAGTGGTTTGGGGGGGGTAGCTAACTATGGCTACACCTTC
>17|TRBV9|TRBJ2-5|-|-
CASSVDFGLSVEETQYF
TGTGCCAGCAGCGTAGACTTTGGACTATCCGTCGAAGAGACCCAGTACTTC
>15|TRBV19|TRBJ1-5|-|-
CASSIGRWSNQPQHF
TGTGCCAGTAGTATAGGGAGGTGGAGCAATCAGCCCCAGCATTTT
>14|TRBV2|TRBJ2-3|-|TRBD2
CASSGGGGYDTQYF
TGTGCCAGCTCAGGCGGGGGGGGTTATGATACGCAGTATTTT
>17|TRBV6-1|TRBJ2-3|-|-
CASSEAPRGGGTDTQYF
TGTGCCAGCAGTGAAGCCCCAAGGGGGGGTGGAACAGATACGCAGTATTTT
>16|TRBV5-6|TRBJ1-4|-|TRBD1
CASSLGQGKLSEKLFF
TGTGCCAGCAGCTTAGGACAGGGAAAGTTGAGTGAAAAACTGTTTTTT
>15|TRBV11-2|TRBJ2-7|-|-
CASSMTGGLSYEQYF
TGTGCCAGCAGCATGACCGGGGGTCTCTCCTACGAGCAGTACTTC
>14|TRBV5-1|TRBJ1-4|-|-
CASSPLRQNEKLFF
TGCGCCAGCAGCCCTCTACGACAGAATGAAAAACTGTTTTTT
>15|TRBV28|TRBJ2-7|-|TRBD1
CASSRTSRGPYEQYF
TGTGCCAGCAGCCGAACTAGCAGGGGGCCCTACGAGCAGTACTTC
>15|TRBV30|TRBJ1-1|-|-
CAWSSGLGPGPGAFF
TGTGCCTGGAGTAGTGGTTTGGGGCCCGGGCCGGGAGCTTTCTTT
>13|TRBV10-2|TRBJ2-2|-|-
CASKAGIVGELFF
TGCGCCAGCAAGGCGGGTATCGTCGGGGAGCTGTTTTTT
>16|TRBV7-2|TRBJ1-6|-|-
CASSPRGGVNNSPLHF
TGTGCCAGCAGCCCCCGCGGGGGAGTAAATAATTCACCCCTCCACTTT
>16|TRBV7-2|TRBJ1-5|-|-
CASSTTMAGSNQPQHF
TGTGCCAGCAGCACTACAATGGCGGGGAGCAATCAGCCCCAGCATTTT
>14|TRBV7-6|TRBJ1-1|-|TRBD1
CASSRGTGNTEAFF
TGTGCCAGCAGCCGAGGGACAGGTAACACTGAAGCTTTCTTT
>12|TRBV19|TRBJ2-2|-|-
CASSIGGGELFF
TGTGCCAGTAGTATAGGAGGCGGGGAGCTGTTTTTT
>16|TRBV27|TRBJ2-7|-|TRBD2
CASRLGAGGTPYEQYF
TGTGCCAGCAGACTGGGGGCGGGGGGTACTCCCTACGAGCAGTACTTC
>15|TRBV6-5|TRBJ2-5|-|TRBD2
CASSYRAGGIETQYF
TGTGCCAGCAGTTATAGAGCGGGGGGTATTGAGACCCAGTACTTC
>14|TRBV5-1|TRBJ2-7|-|TRBD1
CASSLGTGGYEQYF
TGCGCCAGCAGCCTAGGGACAGGGGGCTACGAGCAGTACTTC
>13|TRBV6-5|TRBJ2-3|-|-
CASSRRRTDTQYF
TGTGCCAGTTCTCGGCGGCGCACAGATACGCAGTATTTT
>18|TRBV11-3|TRBJ2-5|few|TRBD2
CASSFPYGVLAPGETQYF
TGTGCCAGCAGCTTCCCGTACGGAGTACTAGCGCCCGGAGAGACCCAGTACTTC
>11|TRBV12-5|TRBJ1-2|-|-
CASGAADGYTF
TGTGCTAGTGGTGCGGCGGATGGCTACACCTTC
>16|TRBV30|TRBJ1-2|-|-
CAWTPPRTAFNYGYTF
TGTGCCTGGACCCCTCCCCGGACTGCTTTTAACTATGGCTACACCTTC
>15|TRBV7-2|TRBJ1-1|-|-
CASSFMWPLNTEAFF
TGTGCCAGCAGCTTTATGTGGCCGTTGAACACTGAAGCTTTCTTT
>15|TRBV7-2|TRBJ2-3|-|-
CASSSSRGGGDTQYF
TGTGCCAGCAGCTCCTCCCGAGGGGGTGGAGATACGCAGTATTTT
>15|TRBV6-1|TRBJ1-5|-|TRBD1
CASSGRQGGSQPQHF
TGTGCCAGCAGTGGCCGACAGGGGGGGTCTCAGCCCCAGCATTTT
>14|TRBV6-1|TRBJ1-4|few|-
CASSEDWGEEKLFF
TGTGCCAGCAGTGAAGACTGGGGCGAAGAAAAACTGTTTTTT
>13|TRBV29-1|TRBJ2-3|-|-
CSVGRGNWDTQYF
TGCAGTGTTGGCAGGGGCAATTGGGATACGCAGTATTTT
>15|TRBV5-1|TRBJ2-7|-|TRBD1
CASSLGPGGIYEQYF
TGCGCCAGCAGCTTGGGTCCAGGGGGAATCTACGAGCAGTACTTC
>14|TRBV11-3|TRBJ1-4|-|TRBD1
CASSLGDRNEKLFF
TGTGCCAGCAGCTTAGGGGACAGGAATGAAAAACTGTTTTTT
>14|TRBV6-5|TRBJ2-7|-|-
CASSYRVGDYEQYF
TGTGCCAGCAGTTACAGGGTGGGAGACTACGAGCAGTACTTC
>13|TRBV29-1|TRBJ1-1|-|TRBD1
CSVEGQGFWAAFF
TGCAGCGTCGAGGGACAGGGATTCTGGGCAGCTTTCTTT
>15|TRBV9|TRBJ2-5|-|TRBD1
CASSKGQGYQETQYF
TGTGCCAGCAGCAAGGGACAGGGTTACCAAGAGACCCAGTACTTC
>14|TRBV18|TRBJ1-4|-|TRBD1
CASSLRQGNEKLFF
TGTGCCAGCTCACTAAGACAGGGGAATGAAAAACTGTTTTTT
>14|TRBV7-2|TRBJ2-3|-|-
CASKVRQSTDTQYF
TGTGCCAGCAAAGTTAGACAAAGCACAGATACGCAGTATTTT
>18|TRBV9|TRBJ2-1|-|-
CASSVDSRGREVYNEQFF
TGTGCCAGCAGCGTAGATAGTAGGGGCAGGGAGGTATACAATGAGCAGTTCTTC
>14|TRBV7-9|TRBJ2-7|-|-
CASSFQQQTYEQYF
TGTGCCAGCAGCTTCCAACAGCAGACCTACGAGCAGTACTTC
>15|TRBV7-8|TRBJ2-3|-|TRBD2
CASSFRWLAGNTQYF
TGTGCCAGCAGCTTCAGGTGGCTAGCGGGTAATACGCAGTATTTT